These 11 T cell receptor beta chains originate from one sample sequenced in a study of blood T cell repertoires in COVID-19. Repertoires were generated with immunoSEQ multiplex PCR, while TCRdb's copy carries only in-frame clones and drops some. The data hold around 70,000 clones, with roughly 88% observed a single time. The sequencing sample was made of peripheral blood. These receptors were collected from a man aged 25 to 40 with acute or convalescent COVID-19.

The chain links TRBV5-1 to TRBJ2-1; possible D gene TRBD2, 5 bases. Germline assignment: CDR1 SGHRS and CDR2 YFSETQ. Trimming pared 3 bases from V and 6 bases from J, leaving 7 bases between. The CDR3 runs 12 residues. The CDR3, as DNA: TGCGCCAGCAGCTACAGCGGCAATGAGCAGTTCTTC. This sequence encodes CASSYSGNEQFF.

This rearrangement joins TRBV20-1 to TRBJ2-7; D uncertain. Trimming cost V 3 bases and J 2 bases, with 5 bases left between them. This CDR3 region has 11 residues. The germline V gene encodes CDR1 DFQATT and CDR2 SNEGSKA (reference sequence). CDR3 region: CSASSAYEQYF. The CDR3, as DNA: TGCAGTGCTAGCTCGGCCTACGAGCAGTACTTC.

Only a few counts were recorded for this clone. The gene calls are TRBV10-1 and TRBJ2-7; D not resolved. CDR1 is WNHNN and CDR2 is SYGVQD in the germline V gene (reference sequence). The CDR3 covers 13 residues. V was trimmed by 2 bases and J by 3 bases, leaving 8 bases between them. Written as DNA, the CDR3 is TGCGCCAGCAGTGAGAACACCTTCTACGAGCAGTACTTC. Its protein product is CASSENTFYEQYF.

The CDR3 loop is CASSGGLPVDNEQFF. For the CDR3, the DNA is TGCGCCAGCAGCGGAGGACTTCCCGTAGACAATGAGCAGTTCTTC. This chain connects TRBV5-1 to TRBJ2-1, with D possibly being TRBD2 (5 bases). Germline values: CDR1 SGHRS, CDR2 YFSETQ. This CDR3 region has 15 residues. Trimming left V 4 bases short and J 5 bases short, with 16 bases between.

This clone was found a few times. The chain has TRBV27 and TRBJ2-1; the match to TRBD2 covers 7 bases. V trimming: 2 bases; J trimming: 0 bases; junction bases outside the gene matches: 13. The CDR3 runs to 19 residues. The germline V gene encodes CDR1 MNHEY and CDR2 SMNVEV (reference sequence). The CDR3 loop reads CASSLRPLTSSRSYNEQFF. CDR3 coding DNA: TGTGCCAGCAGTTTACGTCCGCTGACTAGCAGCCGCTCCTACAATGAGCAGTTCTTC.

This rearrangement joins TRBV5-6 to TRBJ1-2; 8 nucleotides align to TRBD1. The junction had 9 bases not matched to a gene; V was cut back by 6 bases and J by 2 bases. Germline CDR1 reads SGHDT; CDR2 reads YYEEEE. The CDR3 loop spans 15 amino acids. The CDR3, as DNA: TGTGCCAGCATCGGGACAGGAGGGGGGAACTATGGCTACACCTTC. Protein sequence: CASIGTGGGNYGYTF.

This sequence joins TRBV3-1 (or the pseudogene TRBV3-2) and TRBJ1-6; D not certain. Trimming removed 4 bases from V and 10 bases from J, with 11 bases in between. This CDR3 spans 13 amino acids. Germline-derived CDR1 and CDR2 are LGHDT and YNNKEL (reference sequence). CDR3 region: CASSLRSGSPLHF. The CDR3 DNA reads TGTGCCAGCAGCCTTAGGAGTGGCTCACCCCTCCACTTT.

The V and J genes are TRBV5-1 and TRBJ2-2; 9 bases are shared with TRBD2. Trimming removed 5 bases from V and 2 bases from J; junction bases left unmatched: 10. Germline loops: CDR1 SGHRS, CDR2 YFSETQ. The CDR3 contains 17 residues. The CDR3 sequence is CASSNGTSRYNTGELFF. CDR3 DNA: TGCGCCAGCAGTAACGGGACTAGCAGATACAACACCGGGGAGCTGTTTTTT.

The genes are TRBV7-2 and TRBJ2-6; D is perhaps TRBD2 (6 bases). The V end lost 6 bases, the J end lost 2 bases, and 11 bases lay between the germline ends. From germline, CDR1 is SGHTA and CDR2 FQGNSA. CDR3 length: 15 residues. In DNA, the CDR3 is TGTGCCAGCAGTTCTGGAGGGGCTGGGGCCAACGTCCTGACTTTC. Its protein is CASSSGGAGANVLTF.

The genes are TRBV29-1 and TRBJ1-2; 9 bases map to TRBD1. The CDR3 has 13 residues. The junction had 2 bases not matched to a gene; V was cut back by 0 bases and J by 6 bases. Germline CDR1 SQVTM, CDR2 ANQGSEA. As DNA, the CDR3 is TGCAGCGTTGAAGATAGGACAGGGGATGGCTACACCTTC. This sequence encodes CSVEDRTGDGYTF. Full variable domain (outside the CDR3, taken from reference TRBV29-1 and TRBJ1-2): SAVISQKPSRDICQRGTSLTIQCQVDSQVTMMFWYRQQPGQSLTLIATANQGSEATYESGFVIDKFPISRPNLTFSTLTVSNMSPEDSSIYLCSVEDRTGDGYTFGSGTRLTVV.

This chain uses TRBV6-5 with TRBJ2-1; TRBD2 aligns across 9 bases. The V and J ends lost 7 bases and 5 bases, in that order; junction bases with no gene match: 6. CDR1 is MNHEY and CDR2 is SVGAGI in the germline V gene. The CDR3 totals 14 residues. The CDR3 region is CASTGGGRDNEQFF. DNA of the CDR3: TGTGCCAGCACGGGTGGCGGGAGGGACAATGAGCAGTTCTTC.